This T cell receptor beta chain was found in a study of cytomegalovirus exposure and HLA in healthy donors. Findings and caveats of the study: It was reported that TCR beta sequences correctly inferred the HLA-A and HLA-B alleles for most subjects.

CDR1 is SGHRS and CDR2 is YFSETQ in the germline V gene. The CDR3 loop spans 18 amino acids. The V end lost 4 bases, the J end lost 8 bases, and 27 bases lay between the germline ends. The primer mix had 60 Vbeta and 13 Jbeta primers. Source study methods: Unique TCR beta chains totaled approximately 83 million in a later count, with 8.5 million to 12 million of them shared. Only in-frame clones appear in the TCRdb table, and some are missing; sequencing was by immunoSEQ multiplex PCR. That table furnishes V, J and clone size, whereas the DNA furnished D and trimming. Recorded for this sample: roughly 120,000 clones. With regard to this clone: Its target is unknown.

This TCR came from a man between 18 and 29 years old in good health and CMV-seronegative. What was sequenced was PBMCs. The chain couples TRBV5-1 to TRBJ1-4, with D tentatively TRBD1 (5 bases). CDR3 bases: TGCGCCAGCAGCCCCTGGACGGGGACCTCGGGGGGGGAAGAAAAACTGTTTTTT. It is translated as CASSPWTGTSGGEEKLFF.